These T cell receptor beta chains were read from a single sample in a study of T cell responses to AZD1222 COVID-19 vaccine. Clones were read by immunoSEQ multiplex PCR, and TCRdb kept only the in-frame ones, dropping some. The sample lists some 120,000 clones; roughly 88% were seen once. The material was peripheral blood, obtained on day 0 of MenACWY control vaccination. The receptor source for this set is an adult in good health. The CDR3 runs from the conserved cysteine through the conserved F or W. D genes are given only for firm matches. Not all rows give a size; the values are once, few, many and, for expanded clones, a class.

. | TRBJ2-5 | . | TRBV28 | TGTGCCAGCAGTCCGGTGCCCCGGGAGACCCAGTACTTC | CASSPVPRETQYF
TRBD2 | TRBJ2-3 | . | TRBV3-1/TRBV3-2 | TGTGCCAGCAGCCCGCGGACTAGCGGGCGCACAGATACGCAGTATTTT | CASSPRTSGRTDTQYF
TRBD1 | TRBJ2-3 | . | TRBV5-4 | TGTGCCAGCAGCGTCGCACCGGGACAGGGATTGGATACGCAGTATTTT | CASSVAPGQGLDTQYF
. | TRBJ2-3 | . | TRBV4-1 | TGCGCCAGCAGCCAAGTATTCCCCCCTACAACGGATACGCAGTATTTT | CASSQVFPPTTDTQYF
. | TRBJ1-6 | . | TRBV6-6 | TGTGCCAGCAGTAAACAGGGCAGGGGATCACCCCTCCACTTT | CASSKQGRGSPLHF
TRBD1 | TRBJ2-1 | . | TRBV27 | TGTGCCAGCAGTTTATCGGGGACAGGGGGACCCTACAATGAGCAGTTCTTC | CASSLSGTGGPYNEQFF
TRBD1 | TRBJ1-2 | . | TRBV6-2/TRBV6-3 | TGTGCCAGCAGTTCACAGGGGGCGGCTAACTATGGCTACACCTTC | CASSSQGAANYGYTF
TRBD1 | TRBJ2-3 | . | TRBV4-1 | TGCGCCAGCAGCCAAGGTGGGACAGGGTCTAGCACAGATACGCAGTATTTT | CASSQGGTGSSTDTQYF
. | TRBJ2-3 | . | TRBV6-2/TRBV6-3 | TGTGCCAGCAGTTACGTATCGGGGGGCGGAAATACGCAGTATTTT | CASSYVSGGGNTQYF
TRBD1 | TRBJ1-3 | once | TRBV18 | TGTGCCAGCTCACCACTACAGGGGGTCCCTTCTTCTGGAAACACCATATATTTT | CASSPLQGVPSSGNTIYF
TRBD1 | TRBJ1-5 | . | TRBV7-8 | TGTGCCAGCAGCTTTCTGGACAGGGGAAATCAGCCCCAGCATTTT | CASSFLDRGNQPQHF
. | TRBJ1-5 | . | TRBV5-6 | TGTGCCAGCAGCCCGGGAAGGCCAAGCAATCAGCCCCAGCATTTT | CASSPGRPSNQPQHF
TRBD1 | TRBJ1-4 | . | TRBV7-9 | TGTGCCAGCAGCCGGGGACAGCCAAATGAAAAACTGTTTTTT | CASSRGQPNEKLFF
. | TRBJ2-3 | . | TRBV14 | TGTGCCAGCAGTCCCCTAGGCGCAGATACGCAGTATTTT | CASSPLGADTQYF
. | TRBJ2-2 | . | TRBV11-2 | TGTGCCAGCAGCTTTAACCGGGGCACCGGGGAGCTGTTTTTT | CASSFNRGTGELFF
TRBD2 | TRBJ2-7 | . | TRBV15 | TGTGCCACCAGCAGAGGGACTAGCGGGAGGTTTGGGCCCCACGAGCAGTACTTC | CATSRGTSGRFGPHEQYF
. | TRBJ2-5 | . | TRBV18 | TGTGCCAGCTCTCTCCAGGGTAGAGGGCAAGAGACCCAGTACTTC | CASSLQGRGQETQYF
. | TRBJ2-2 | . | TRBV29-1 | TGCAGCGTCGCCTATGTCGGGGAGCTGTTTTTT | CSVAYVGELFF
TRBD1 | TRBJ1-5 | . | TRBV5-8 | TGTGCCAGCAGCTCCGGACAGGGCAATCAGCCCCAGCATTTT | CASSSGQGNQPQHF
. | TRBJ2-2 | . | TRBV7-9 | TGTGCCAGCAGCCTTATGTCAGGGCCCCCCTTCTCCACCGGGGAGCTGTTTTTT | CASSLMSGPPFSTGELFF
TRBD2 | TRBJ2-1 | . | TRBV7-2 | TGTGCCAGCAGCTTAGATGGAGCGGGAGGATATGAGCAGTTCTTC | CASSLDGAGGYEQFF
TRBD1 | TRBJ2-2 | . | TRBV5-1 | TGCGCCAGCAGCTTGGCCGGACAGGGCAACGGGGAGCTGTTTTTT | CASSLAGQGNGELFF
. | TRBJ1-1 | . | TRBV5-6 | TGTGCCAGCAGGGTCCTCGGGGGCGCCGAAGCTTTCTTT | CASRVLGGAEAFF
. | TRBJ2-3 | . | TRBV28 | TGTGCCAGCAGTTTATTGGACAGCACAGATACGCAGTATTTT | CASSLLDSTDTQYF
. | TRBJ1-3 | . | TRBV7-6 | TGTGCCAGCAGCTTAGAAACACGGGGGGCTGGAAACACCATATATTTT | CASSLETRGAGNTIYF
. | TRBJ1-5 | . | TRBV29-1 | TGCAGCGTGGTGACAGGCGTCCATCAGCCCCAGCATTTT | CSVVTGVHQPQHF
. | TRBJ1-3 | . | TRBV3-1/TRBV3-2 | TGTGCCAGCAGCCAAGCAGGGAGCTCTGGAAACACCATATATTTT | CASSQAGSSGNTIYF
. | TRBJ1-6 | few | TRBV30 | TGTGCCGAATCTGGGGGGTACAATTCACCCCTCCACTTT | CAESGGYNSPLHF
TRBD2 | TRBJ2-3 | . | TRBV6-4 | TGTGCCAGCTCCGGGACTAACACAGATACGCAGTATTTT | CASSGTNTDTQYF
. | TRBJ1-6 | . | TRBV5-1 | TGCGCCAGCAGCCCCCCGACGGGGTCGGCATCACCCCTCCACTTT | CASSPPTGSASPLHF
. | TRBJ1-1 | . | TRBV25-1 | TGTGCCAGCAGTGATGTCATGAACACTGAAGCTTTCTTT | CASSDVMNTEAFF
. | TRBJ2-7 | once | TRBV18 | TGTGCCAGCTCACCTCGGTGGGGGGACTCATCTCTTCGTGAGCAGTACTTC | CASSPRWGDSSLREQYF
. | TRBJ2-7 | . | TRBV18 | TGTGCCAGCTCACCACGCTTCGGGTACTCCTACGAGCAGTACTTC | CASSPRFGYSYEQYF
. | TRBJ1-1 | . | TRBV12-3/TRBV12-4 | TGTGCCAGCGGGCAGGGATCGAACACTGAAGCTTTCTTT | CASGQGSNTEAFF
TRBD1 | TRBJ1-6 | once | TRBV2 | TGTGCCAGCAGTGGACAGGGTAATTCACCCCTCCACTTT | CASSGQGNSPLHF
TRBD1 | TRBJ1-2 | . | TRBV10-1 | TGCGCCAGCAGTGAGTCAGAGGTTGGGGTTGGACAGGGTTATTATGGCTACACCTTC | CASSESEVGVGQGYYGYTF
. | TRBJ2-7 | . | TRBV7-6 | TGTGCCAGCAGCTTATTCGGACAGACCTACGAGCAGTACTTC | CASSLFGQTYEQYF
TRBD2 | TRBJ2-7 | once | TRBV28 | TGTGCCAGCAGAACACTAGCGGGGGGGAGCTCCTACGAGCAGTACTTC | CASRTLAGGSSYEQYF